The clone carrying this TCR beta chain is deemed medium-sized (0.01 to 0.1%). The antigen is unknown. This sample is part of a study of early T cells in non-severe SARS-CoV-2 infection. TCRdb reprocessed the 5' RACE reads via MiXCR and lists one record per CDR3 protein. The sample has 30,000 to 35,000 distinct CDR3 sequences, roughly 4.5% seen once. Regarding the study as a whole: VDJdb-based annotation leaned toward anti-spike CD8 responses and missed private and CD4 specificities.

The germline V and J ends were trimmed by 2 bases and 2 bases, with 7 bases remaining between them. From germline, CDR1 is SGHAT and CDR2 FQNNGV. This CDR3 spans 13 amino acids. The chain couples TRBV11-2 to TRBJ2-7, with D uncertain. The sample consisted of whole blood. This TCR came from an adult who was a healthcare worker with PCR-confirmed SARS-CoV-2 infection or an uninfected control (not recorded which). CDR3 DNA sequence: TGTGCCAGCAGCTTACAAACAGCCTACGAGCAGTACTTC. As protein: CASSLQTAYEQYF.